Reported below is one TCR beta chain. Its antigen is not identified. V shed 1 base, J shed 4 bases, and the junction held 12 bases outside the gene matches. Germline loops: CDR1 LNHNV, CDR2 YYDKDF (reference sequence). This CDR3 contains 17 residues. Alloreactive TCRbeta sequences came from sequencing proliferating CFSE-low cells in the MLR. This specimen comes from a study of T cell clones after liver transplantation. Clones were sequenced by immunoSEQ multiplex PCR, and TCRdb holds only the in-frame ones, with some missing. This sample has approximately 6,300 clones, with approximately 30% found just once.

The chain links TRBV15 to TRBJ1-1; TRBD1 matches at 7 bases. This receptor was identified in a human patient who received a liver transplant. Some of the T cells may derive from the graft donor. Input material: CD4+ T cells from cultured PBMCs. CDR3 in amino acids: CATSRGRGAGLGTEAFF. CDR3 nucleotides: TGTGCCACCAGCAGAGGCAGGGGGGCGGGTTTGGGCACTGAAGCTTTCTTT.